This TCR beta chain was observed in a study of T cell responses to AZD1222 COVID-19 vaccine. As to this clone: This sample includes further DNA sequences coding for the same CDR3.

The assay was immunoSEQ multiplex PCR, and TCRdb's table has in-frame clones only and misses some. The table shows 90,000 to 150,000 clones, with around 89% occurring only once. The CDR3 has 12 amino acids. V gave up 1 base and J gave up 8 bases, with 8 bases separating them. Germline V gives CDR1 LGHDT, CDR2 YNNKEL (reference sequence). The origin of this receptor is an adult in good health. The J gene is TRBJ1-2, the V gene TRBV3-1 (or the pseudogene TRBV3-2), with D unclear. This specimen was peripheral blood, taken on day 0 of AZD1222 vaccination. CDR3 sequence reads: CASSQGASGYTF. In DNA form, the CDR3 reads TGTGCCAGCAGCCAAGGGGCGTCCGGCTACACCTTC.